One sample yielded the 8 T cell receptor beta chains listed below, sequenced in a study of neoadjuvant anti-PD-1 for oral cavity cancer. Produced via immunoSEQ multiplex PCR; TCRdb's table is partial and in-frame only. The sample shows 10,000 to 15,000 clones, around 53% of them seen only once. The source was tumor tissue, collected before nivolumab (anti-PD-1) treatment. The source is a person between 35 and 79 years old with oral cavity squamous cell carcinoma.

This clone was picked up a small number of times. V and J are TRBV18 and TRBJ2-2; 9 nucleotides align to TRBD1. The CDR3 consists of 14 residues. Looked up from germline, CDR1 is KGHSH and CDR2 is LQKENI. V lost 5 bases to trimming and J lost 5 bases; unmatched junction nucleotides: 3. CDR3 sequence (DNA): TGTGCCAGCTCAGCACAGGGGGCGACCGGGGAGCTGTTTTTT. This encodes CASSAQGATGELFF.

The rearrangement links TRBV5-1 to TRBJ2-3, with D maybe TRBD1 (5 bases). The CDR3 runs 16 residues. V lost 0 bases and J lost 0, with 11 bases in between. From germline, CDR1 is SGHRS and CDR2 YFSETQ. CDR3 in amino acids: CASSLGAGSSTDTQYF. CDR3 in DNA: TGCGCCAGCAGCTTGGGCGCAGGGTCTAGCACAGATACGCAGTATTTT.

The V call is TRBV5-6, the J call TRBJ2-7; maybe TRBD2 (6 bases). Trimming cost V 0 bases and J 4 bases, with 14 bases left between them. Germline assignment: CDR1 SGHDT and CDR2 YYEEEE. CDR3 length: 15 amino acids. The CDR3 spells CASSLDGGGAYEQYF. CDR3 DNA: TGTGCCAGCAGCTTGGACGGGGGAGGAGCTTACGAGCAGTACTTC.

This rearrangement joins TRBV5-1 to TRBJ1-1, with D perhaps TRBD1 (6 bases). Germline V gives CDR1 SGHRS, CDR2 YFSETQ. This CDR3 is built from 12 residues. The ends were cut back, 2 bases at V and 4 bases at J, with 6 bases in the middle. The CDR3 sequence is CASSLQGTEAFF. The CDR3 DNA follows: TGCGCCAGCAGCTTACAGGGCACTGAAGCTTTCTTT.

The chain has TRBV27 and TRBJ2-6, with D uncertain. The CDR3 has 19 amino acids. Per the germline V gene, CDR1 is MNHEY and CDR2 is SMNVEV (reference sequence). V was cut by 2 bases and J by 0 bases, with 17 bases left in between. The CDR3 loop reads CASSLRPAVIRSGANVLTF. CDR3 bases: TGTGCCAGCAGTTTAAGGCCCGCAGTAATTCGCTCTGGGGCCAACGTCCTGACTTTC. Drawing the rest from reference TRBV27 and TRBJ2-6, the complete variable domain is EAQVTQNPRYLITVTGKKLTVTCSQNMNHEYMSWYRQDPGLGLRQIYYSMNVEVTDKGDVPEGYKVSRKEKRNFPLILESPSPNQTSLYFCASSLRPAVIRSGANVLTFGAGSRLTVL.

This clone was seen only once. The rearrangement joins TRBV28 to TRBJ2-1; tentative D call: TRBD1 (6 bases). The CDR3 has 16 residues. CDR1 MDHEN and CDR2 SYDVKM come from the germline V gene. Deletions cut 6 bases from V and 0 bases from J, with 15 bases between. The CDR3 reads CASSSNRANSYNEQFF. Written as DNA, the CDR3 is TGTGCCAGCAGCTCCAACAGGGCTAACTCCTACAATGAGCAGTTCTTC.

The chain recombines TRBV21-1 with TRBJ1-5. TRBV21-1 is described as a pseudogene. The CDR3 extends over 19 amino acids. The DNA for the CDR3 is TGTGCCAGCAGCGCGGTCCGGGTGAGGGGCCGCGGGAGTCGTCAGCCCCAGCATTTT. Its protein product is CASSAVRVRGRGSRQPQHF.

CDR3 in amino acids: CASSARQGMSTDTQYF. The CDR3 coding sequence is TGTGCCAGCAGTGCTCGGCAGGGGATGAGCACAGATACGCAGTATTTT. V usage is TRBV6-1 and J usage is TRBJ2-3, with D maybe TRBD1 (6 bases). V was clipped by 4 bases and J by 0 bases, with 14 bases between them. The CDR3 runs 16 residues. Looked up from germline, CDR1 is MNHNS and CDR2 is SASEGT.